The source of this T cell receptor (beta chain) is a study of blood T cell repertoires in COVID-19. The table came from immunoSEQ multiplex PCR; TCRdb's copy has only in-frame clones and leaves some out. Of about 140,000 clones in the sample, over 60% were seen once. The CDR3 consists of 13 residues. Trimming at V came to 4 bases and at J to 7 bases, leaving 3 bases not matched to a gene. Germline loops: CDR1 SGHTA, CDR2 FQGNSA. Worth noting for this clone: The same CDR3 also results from other DNA sequences found in this sample.

Sequenced input: peripheral blood. This sequence originates from a woman in her 50s with active or convalescent COVID-19. This chain uses TRBV7-2 with TRBJ1-5, with 8 bases fitting TRBD1. In DNA, the CDR3 is TGTGCCAGCAGCTCGGACAGGGAACAGCCCCAGCATTTT. Protein sequence: CASSSDREQPQHF.